These 31 T cell receptor beta chains were all obtained from the same sample, sequenced in a study of blood T cell repertoires in COVID-19. Sequencing was performed with immunoSEQ multiplex PCR; in TCRdb, only in-frame clones are kept and a portion is missing. Of about 190,000 clones listed, over 60% are singletons. The sequencing sample was made of peripheral blood. The source of these receptors is a woman in her 70s with acute or convalescent COVID-19.

This clone was counted a few times. The chain carries TRBV3-1 (or the pseudogene TRBV3-2) and TRBJ2-7; possibly TRBD1 for D (6 bases). Trimming removed 3 bases from V and 2 bases from J, with 11 bases in between. Germline-derived CDR1 and CDR2 are LGHDT and YNNKEL (reference sequence). The CDR3 runs 14 residues. The CDR3 nucleotides read TGTGCCAGCAGCCAGGTTGACAGGACCTACGAGCAGTACTTC. It is translated as CASSQVDRTYEQYF.

This chain joins TRBV10-1 and TRBJ2-1; D uncertain. V lost 1 base and J lost 6, with 4 bases in between. Germline lookup yields CDR1 WNHNN and CDR2 SYGVQD (reference sequence). The CDR3 totals 12 residues. The DNA for the CDR3 is TGCGCCAGCAGTGAGTATAGCAATGAGCAGTTCTTC. It specifies CASSEYSNEQFF.

The chain joins TRBV7-9 to TRBJ2-1; 7 bases match TRBD2. From germline, CDR1 is SEHNR and CDR2 FQNEAQ (reference sequence). V was pared by 0 bases and J by 7 bases, with 6 bases of the junction left unmatched. The CDR3 is 15 amino acids. This CDR3 reads CASSLAGGPNNEQFF. The CDR3 DNA reads as TGTGCCAGCAGCTTAGCGGGAGGGCCTAATAATGAGCAGTTCTTC.

As to this clone: The junction does not match germline at one end; this may be a read error. DNA for the CDR3: TGTGCCAGCAGCCCGCCGACTAGCGGGGTATTGCGCTCGGACTTC. Encoded protein: CASSPPTSGVLRSDF. This rearrangement joins TRBV28 to TRBJ2-7, with 11 nucleotides matching TRBD2. Germline CDR1 and CDR2: MDHEN and SYDVKM. This CDR3 region has 15 residues.

V and J are TRBV7-9 and TRBJ2-6, with a possible D match to TRBD2 (6 bases). The V end was cut by 5 bases, the J end by 3 bases, with 14 bases between. This CDR3 is built from 16 residues. The germline V gene encodes CDR1 SEHNR and CDR2 FQNEAQ (reference sequence). For the CDR3, the DNA is TGTGCCAGCAGCCCGCTGGGGGGACGTGGGGCCAACGTCCTGACTTTC. It codes for CASSPLGGRGANVLTF.

This clone was recorded only once. The chain links TRBV15 to TRBJ1-1, with no clear D. V was trimmed by 4 bases and J by 1 base, leaving 10 bases between them. This CDR3 is built from 14 residues. Germline loops: CDR1 LNHNV, CDR2 YYDKDF (reference sequence). For the CDR3, the DNA is TGTGCCACCAGCAAGTGGATAGCGAACACTGAAGCTTTCTTT. This translates into CATSKWIANTEAFF. Variable domain in full (rest from reference TRBV15 and TRBJ1-1): DAMVIQNPRYQVTQFGKPVTLSCSQTLNHNVMYWYQQKSSQAPKLLFHYYDKDFNNEADTPDNFQSRRPNTSFCFLDIRSPGLGDTAMYLCATSKWIANTEAFFGQGTRLTVV.

This clone was picked up a small number of times. V is TRBV5-1 and J is TRBJ2-1, with D perhaps matching TRBD1 (6 bases). The CDR3 totals 15 residues. The V gene lost 2 bases and the J gene lost 4 bases, with 13 bases spanning the gap. From germline, CDR1 is SGHRS and CDR2 YFSETQ. CDR3: CASSLIPGEYNEQFF. DNA of the CDR3: TGCGCCAGCAGCTTAATACCAGGGGAATACAATGAGCAGTTCTTC.

The rearrangement joins TRBV24-1 to TRBJ2-1; 9 bases line up with TRBD2. Germline V gene sequence: CDR1 KGHDR, CDR2 SFDVKD. The CDR3 totals 17 residues. V lost 3 bases and J lost 0; bases outside the gene matches: 5. In DNA, the CDR3 is TGTGCCACCAGTGATGTTTTTAGCGGGAGCTCCTACAATGAGCAGTTCTTC. Translation: CATSDVFSGSSYNEQFF.

This clone was detected once. V gene TRBV24-1 combines with J gene TRBJ2-1; 10 bases align to TRBD2. This CDR3 is built from 15 residues. The V and J ends lost 6 bases and 7 bases, in that order; junction bases with no gene match: 8. Germline V gene lookup returns CDR1 KGHDR and CDR2 SFDVKD. Here the CDR3 DNA reads TGTGCCACCAGTACAAAGCGGGAGGGTTTAAATGAGCAGTTCTTC. It is translated as CATSTKREGLNEQFF.

This clone has only one observation. CDR3 bases: TGTGCCAGCAGTCCGACATCGACAGTCTACGAGCAGTACTTC. Protein product: CASSPTSTVYEQYF. The V gene is TRBV6-5, the J gene TRBJ2-7, with a tentative D call TRBD1 (5 bases). Trimming took off 5 bases at V and 3 bases at J, with 14 bases between the two ends. Germline CDR1 and CDR2: MNHEY and SVGAGI. The CDR3 sequence is 14 residues long.

A note on this clone: One end of the junction is discordant with germline, which a read error may explain. V gene TRBV28 combines with J gene TRBJ2-1; unclear D gene. Germline V gene sequence: CDR1 MDHEN, CDR2 SYDVKM. This CDR3 region has 11 residues. The CDR3 protein is CASSQYIEQFF. DNA for the CDR3: TGTGCCAGCAGCCAATACATTGAGCAGTTCTTC.

The V call is TRBV5-6, the J call TRBJ1-6; D is undetermined. The germline CDR1 and CDR2 sequences are SGHDT and YYEEEE. V lost 4 bases and J 10 bases, leaving 24 bases between the germline ends. The CDR3 runs 17 residues. CDR3 DNA: TGTGCCAGCAGCCAAGGTGTCAGACTTTCGATTAGATCACCCCTCCACTTT. This codes for CASSQGVRLSIRSPLHF.

This clone was observed once. The V call is TRBV12-3 or TRBV12-4, the J call TRBJ2-3, with unresolved D. V gave up 1 base and J gave up 6 bases, with 8 bases separating them. This CDR3 has 13 residues. CDR3 amino acids: CASSLVMQDTQYF. The CDR3 DNA sequence: TGTGCCAGCAGTTTAGTTATGCAGGATACGCAGTATTTT.

CDR3 loop: CASSLVGGTQIGELFF. CDR3 DNA: TGTGCCAGCAGCTTAGTTGGCGGGACCCAAATAGGGGAGCTGTTTTTT. The genes are TRBV7-2 and TRBJ2-2; possibly TRBD2 for D (6 bases). V lost 1 base and J 8 bases, leaving 17 bases between the germline ends. CDR3 size: 16 residues. The germline gives CDR1 SGHTA, CDR2 FQGNSA.

This rearrangement joins TRBV19 to TRBJ1-1, with TRBD1 matching over 12 bases. V lost 9 bases and J lost 6; bases outside the gene matches: 11. The CDR3 extends over 15 amino acids. The germline CDR1 and CDR2 sequences are LNHDA and SQIVND (reference sequence). CDR3 in DNA: TGTGCCAGCGTCCCGGGACAGGGGGCATGGGCTGAAGCTTTCTTT. Translating it yields CASVPGQGAWAEAFF.

To note about this clone: Relative to the germline gene, one junction end is altered; a read error may explain this. The gene calls are TRBV5-5 and TRBJ1-2; a possible D gene is TRBD1 (5 bases). Germline lookup yields CDR1 SGHKS and CDR2 YYEKEE (reference sequence). CDR3 length: 18 residues. The CDR3 DNA reads TGTGCCGGCAGCTTGGCTCCCAGACTGACGGGGGGAGACTATGGCTACACCTTC. Translation: CAGSLAPRLTGGDYGYTF.

The rearrangement joins TRBV19 to TRBJ2-3, with TRBD2 identical over 11 bases. The junction had 8 bases not matched to a gene; V was cut back by 3 bases and J by 3 bases. Germline-derived CDR1 and CDR2 are LNHDA and SQIVND (reference sequence). The CDR3 has 17 residues. The CDR3 nucleotides read TGTGCCAGTAGTATTGTCCGGGGGACTAGCGGTACAGATACGCAGTATTTT. As protein: CASSIVRGTSGTDTQYF.

V gene TRBV6-1 combines with J gene TRBJ2-2; 11 bases are a match to TRBD2. This CDR3 spans 16 amino acids. Per the germline V gene, CDR1 is MNHNS and CDR2 is SASEGT. Losses at the gene ends were 2 bases for V and 5 bases for J; bases not matched to a gene: 4. The CDR3 loop reads CASSERRLAGTGELFF. The DNA for the CDR3 is TGTGCCAGCAGTGAAAGACGACTAGCGGGAACCGGGGAGCTGTTTTTT.

The chain is built from TRBV10-2 and TRBJ2-3, with 10 bases identical to TRBD2. From germline, CDR1 is WSHSY and CDR2 SAAADI. The CDR3 extends over 15 amino acids. Germline trimming cut 8 bases from V and 1 base from J; bases unmatched to any gene: 6. For the CDR3, the DNA is TGCGCCAGCCTACTCGGGACTAGCGGCACAGATACGCAGTATTTT. It yields the protein CASLLGTSGTDTQYF.

The sample holds one count of this clone. The chain combines TRBV5-1 with TRBJ2-3, with no clear D. Germline CDR1 SGHRS, CDR2 YFSETQ. V lost 3 bases, J lost 0 bases, and 11 bases lay in between. This CDR3 contains 15 residues. As DNA, the CDR3 is TGCGCCAGCAGCTCTGAGCAAACGAGCACAGATACGCAGTATTTT. Its protein is CASSSEQTSTDTQYF.

The chain couples TRBV30 to TRBJ2-3; 7 nucleotides line up with TRBD2. Germline-derived CDR1 and CDR2 are GTSNPN and SVGIG (reference sequence). This CDR3 contains 14 residues. V shed 3 bases, J shed 4 bases, and the junction held 7 bases outside the gene matches. The CDR3 DNA is TGTGCCTGGAGCATCGGGAGGTCGGCAGATACGCAGTATTTT. It translates to CAWSIGRSADTQYF.

This clone was counted once. The chain recombines TRBV5-1 with TRBJ2-1; 11 bases map to TRBD2. The CDR3 runs 20 residues. With 2 bases clipped from V and 4 bases from J, the junction kept 17 bases outside the gene matches. From germline, CDR1 is SGHRS and CDR2 YFSETQ. This CDR3 reads CASSLPSPSGRTLKYNEQFF. The CDR3 region has the DNA TGCGCCAGCAGCTTACCCTCGCCTAGCGGGAGGACCCTAAAATACAATGAGCAGTTCTTC.

CDR3 in DNA: TGTGCCAGCAGCTTAAATCAGGGGTTCAGCACTAGCACAGATACGCAGTATTTT. This sequence encodes CASSLNQGFSTSTDTQYF. This sequence joins TRBV7-6 and TRBJ2-3; perhaps TRBD1 as D (6 bases). Trimming stripped 2 bases from V and 0 bases from J, with 18 bases between. Germline V lookup: CDR1 SGHVS, CDR2 FNYEAQ. This CDR3 region has 18 residues. The full variable domain, rest sourced from reference TRBV7-6 and TRBJ2-3, is GAGVSQSPRYKVTKRGQDVALRCDPISGHVSLYWYRQALGQGPEFLTYFNYEAQQDKSGLPNDRFSAERPEGSISTLTIQRTEQRDSAMYRCASSLNQGFSTSTDTQYFGPGTRLTVL.

This rearrangement joins TRBV19 to TRBJ2-1; TRBD1 might be the D (6 bases). Trimming shortened V by 5 bases and J by 2 bases, and 16 bases separated the two germline ends. The CDR3 totals 16 residues. Germline CDR1 is LNHDA and CDR2 is SQIVND (reference sequence). The CDR3 DNA sequence: TGTGCCAGTAGTTCCCGTGGACAGTACACCTACAATGAGCAGTTCTTC. Translation: CASSSRGQYTYNEQFF.

The chain joins TRBV5-6 to TRBJ1-6; D is unresolved. CDR3 length: 14 amino acids. Trimming removed 5 bases from V and 3 bases from J, with 9 bases in between. The V gene's germline CDR1 is SGHDT and CDR2 YYEEEE. The CDR3 bases are TGTGCCAGCAGGCGGGGAGACTATAATTCACCCCTCCACTTT. Its translation is CASRRGDYNSPLHF.

V is TRBV5-4 and J is TRBJ2-7; 8 nucleotides match TRBD1. Germline loops: CDR1 SGHNT, CDR2 YYREEE (reference sequence). The CDR3 consists of 12 residues. Trimming removed 4 bases from V and 4 bases from J; junction bases left unmatched: 1. CDR3 nucleotide sequence: TGTGCCAGCAGCCGGGACAGGTACGAGCAGTACTTC. This codes for CASSRDRYEQYF. Complete variable domain (other parts from reference TRBV5-4 and TRBJ2-7): ETGVTQSPTHLIKTRGQQVTLRCSSQSGHNTVSWYQQALGQGPQFIFQYYREEENGRGNFPPRFSGLQFPNYSSELNVNALELDDSALYLCASSRDRYEQYFGPGTRLTVT.

J is TRBJ1-6 and V is TRBV5-8; 7 bases are shared with TRBD1. The CDR3 length is 14 residues. Germline V CDR1 and CDR2: SGHTS, YDEGEE. Germline trimming cut 3 bases from V and 3 bases from J; bases unmatched to any gene: 0. The DNA for the CDR3 is TGTGCCAGCAGCTGGACAGGCTATAATTCACCCCTCCACTTT. It translates to CASSWTGYNSPLHF.

This sequence joins TRBV18 and TRBJ2-1; TRBD1 matches at 7 bases. The ends lost 6 bases at V and 3 bases at J; junction bases unmatched: 11. CDR3 size: 16 residues. Looked up from germline, CDR1 is KGHSH and CDR2 is LQKENI. CDR3 sequence (DNA): TGTGCCAGCTCCCCCAGGTCGGCAGGGGGCTACAATGAGCAGTTCTTC. This gives the protein CASSPRSAGGYNEQFF.

The rearrangement joins TRBV5-1 to TRBJ2-5; D is unresolved. Germline CDR1 reads SGHRS; CDR2 reads YFSETQ. Trimming shortened V by 2 bases and J by 0 bases, and 2 bases separated the two germline ends. The CDR3 is 12 residues long. The DNA for the CDR3 is TGCGCCAGCAGCTTCGACCAAGAGACCCAGTACTTC. Encoded protein: CASSFDQETQYF.

The chain links TRBV7-9 to TRBJ1-1; D is unresolved. Germline CDR1 and CDR2: SEHNR and FQNEAQ (reference sequence). The germline V and J ends were trimmed by 5 bases and 1 base, with 11 bases remaining between them. The length of the CDR3 is 14 residues. The CDR3 reads CASSDKDWNTEAFF. The CDR3 DNA reads as TGTGCCAGCAGCGACAAGGACTGGAACACTGAAGCTTTCTTT.

This chain connects TRBV5-4 to TRBJ2-1; TRBD2 matches at 14 bases. The CDR3 runs 17 residues. V gave up 4 bases and J gave up 1 base; unmatched junction bases: 4. Germline loops: CDR1 SGHNT, CDR2 YYREEE (reference sequence). CDR3 region: CASSRGTSGSSYNEQFF. CDR3 nucleotide sequence: TGTGCCAGCAGCCGTGGGACTAGCGGGAGTTCCTACAATGAGCAGTTCTTC.